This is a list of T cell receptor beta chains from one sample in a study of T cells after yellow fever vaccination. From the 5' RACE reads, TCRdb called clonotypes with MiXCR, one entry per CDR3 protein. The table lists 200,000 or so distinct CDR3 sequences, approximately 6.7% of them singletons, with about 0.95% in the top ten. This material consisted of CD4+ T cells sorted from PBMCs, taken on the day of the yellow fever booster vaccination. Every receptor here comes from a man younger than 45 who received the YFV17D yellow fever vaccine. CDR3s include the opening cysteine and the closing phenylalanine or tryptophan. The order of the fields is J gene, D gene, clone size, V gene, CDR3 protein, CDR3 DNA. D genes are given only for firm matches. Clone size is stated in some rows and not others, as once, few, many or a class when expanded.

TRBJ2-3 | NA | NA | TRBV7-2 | CASSLRQGHYRDTQYF | TGTGCCAGCAGCTTAAGGCAGGGGCATTATCGGGATACGCAGTATTTT
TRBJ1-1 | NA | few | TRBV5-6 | CASSLDSAYTEAFF | TGTGCCAGCAGCCTGGACAGCGCTTACACTGAAGCTTTCTTT
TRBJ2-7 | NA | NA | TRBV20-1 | CSAAGRIYEQYF | TGCAGTGCTGCCGGACGGATCTACGAGCAGTACTTC
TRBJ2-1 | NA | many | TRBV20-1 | CSASRVRDNEQFF | TGCAGTGCTAGTAGGGTGCGGGACAATGAGCAGTTCTTC
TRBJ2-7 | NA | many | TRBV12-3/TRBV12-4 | CASSLAVDYEQYF | TGTGCCAGCAGTTTAGCGGTCGACTACGAGCAGTACTTC
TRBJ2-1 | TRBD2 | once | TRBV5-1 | CASSLNLNLAGARGGEQFF | TGCGCCAGCAGCCTTAATCTGAACTTAGCGGGGGCCCGGGGCGGGGAGCAGTTCTTC
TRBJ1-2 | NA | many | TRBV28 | CASSSSSYGYTF | TGTGCCAGCAGTTCGTCTAGCTATGGCTACACCTTC
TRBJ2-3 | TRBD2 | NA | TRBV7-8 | CASLAGGVGTDTQYF | TGTGCCAGCTTGGCCGGGGGGGTCGGCACAGATACGCAGTATTTT
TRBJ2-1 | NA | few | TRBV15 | CATQRGVISGGEQFF | TGTGCCACCCAGAGGGGGGTTATCAGCGGCGGTGAGCAGTTCTTC
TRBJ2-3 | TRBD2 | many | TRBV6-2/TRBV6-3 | CASSRPGLKTDTQYF | TGTGCCAGCAGCCGACCGGGACTAAAGACAGATACGCAGTATTTT
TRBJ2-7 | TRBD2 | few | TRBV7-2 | CASSSWTSGSSYEQYF | TGTGCCAGCAGCTCTTGGACTAGCGGGAGCTCCTACGAGCAGTACTTC
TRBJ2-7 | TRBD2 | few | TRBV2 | CASMGLGPSGRERSYEQYF | TGTGCCAGCATGGGCTTGGGGCCTAGCGGGAGGGAGAGGTCCTACGAGCAGTACTTC
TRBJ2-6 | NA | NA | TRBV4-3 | CASSQLSSGANVLTF | TGCGCCAGCAGCCAATTGTCGTCTGGGGCCAACGTCCTGACTTTC
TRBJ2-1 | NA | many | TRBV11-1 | CASSLRGGYNEQFF | TGTGCCAGCAGCTTAAGGGGAGGTTACAATGAGCAGTTCTTC
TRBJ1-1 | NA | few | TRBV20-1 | CSARNRELAFF | TGCAGTGCTAGGAACAGGGAACTGGCTTTCTTT
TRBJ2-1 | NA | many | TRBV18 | CASSPLAASPDEQFF | TGTGCCAGCTCACCCCTGGCGGCTAGTCCCGATGAGCAGTTCTTC
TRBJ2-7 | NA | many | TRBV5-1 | CASSVGPPSHYEQYF | TGCGCCAGCAGCGTGGGACCCCCCTCCCACTACGAGCAGTACTTC
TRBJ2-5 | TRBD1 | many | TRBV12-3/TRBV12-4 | CASSFQGARETQYF | TGTGCCAGCAGTTTTCAGGGGGCTCGGGAGACCCAGTACTTC
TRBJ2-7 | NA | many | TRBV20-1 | CSGAPGAREQYF | TGCAGTGGGGCCCCGGGTGCGCGAGAGCAGTACTTC
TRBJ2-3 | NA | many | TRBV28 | CASRRTGSTDTQYF | TGTGCCAGCAGACGGACGGGTAGCACAGATACGCAGTATTTT
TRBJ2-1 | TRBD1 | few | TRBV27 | CASSLSGVGGQGLRNEQFF | TGTGCCAGCAGTTTATCGGGGGTAGGGGGACAGGGGCTTCGGAATGAGCAGTTCTTC
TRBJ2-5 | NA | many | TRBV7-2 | CASSRSGETQYF | TGTGCCAGCAGCCGATCCGGAGAGACCCAGTACTTC
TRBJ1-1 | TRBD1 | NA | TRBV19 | CASRNLRTGINTEAFF | TGTGCCAGTAGAAACCTCCGGACAGGAATCAACACTGAAGCTTTCTTT
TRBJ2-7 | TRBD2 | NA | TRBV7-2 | CASRGGSREHYEQYF | TGTGCCAGCAGGGGGGGGAGTCGGGAACACTACGAGCAGTACTTC
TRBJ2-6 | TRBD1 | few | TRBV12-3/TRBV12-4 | CASSLRTGSSGANVLTF | TGTGCCAGCAGTCTCCGGACAGGGAGCTCTGGGGCCAACGTCCTGACTTTC
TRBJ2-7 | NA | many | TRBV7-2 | CASSKFPYEQYF | TGTGCCAGCAGCAAATTCCCCTACGAGCAGTACTTC
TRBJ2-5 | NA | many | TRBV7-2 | CASSLGAGETQYF | TGTGCCAGCAGCTTAGGGGCCGGGGAGACCCAGTACTTC
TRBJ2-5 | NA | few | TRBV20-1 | CSAREGGPRETQYF | TGCAGTGCTAGAGAGGGGGGACCGCGCGAGACCCAGTACTTC
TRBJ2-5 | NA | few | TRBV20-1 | CSAGELGVHETQYF | TGCAGTGCCGGGGAATTAGGGGTTCACGAGACCCAGTACTTC
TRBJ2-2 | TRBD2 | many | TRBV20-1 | CSAKTSGPTGELFF | TGCAGTGCTAAGACTAGCGGACCTACCGGGGAGCTGTTTTTT
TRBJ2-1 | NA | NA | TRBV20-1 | CSALENEQFF | TGCAGTGCTCTAGAGAATGAGCAGTTCTTC
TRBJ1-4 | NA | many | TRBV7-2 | CASSPSTYNEKLFF | TGTGCCAGCAGCCCGAGTACTTACAATGAAAAACTGTTTTTT
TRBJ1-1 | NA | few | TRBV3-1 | CASTSRGGGNSEAFF | TGTGCCAGCACCTCCCGGGGAGGCGGAAACTCTGAAGCTTTCTTT
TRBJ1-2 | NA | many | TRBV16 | CASSQRATGNYGYTF | TGTGCCAGCAGCCAGCGGGCGACCGGTAACTATGGCTACACCTTC
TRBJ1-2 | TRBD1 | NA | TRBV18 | CASSPPRQGGPRLYGYTF | TGTGCCAGCTCACCACCTCGACAGGGCGGACCGAGGCTCTATGGCTACACCTTC